This record looks at one T cell receptor beta chain sequence and its context. In the authors' methods: The authors estimated nucleated cell counts from reference gene primer amplification. Sequencing was performed with immunoSEQ multiplex PCR; in TCRdb, only in-frame clones are kept and a portion is missing. Clone size and V and J calls were adopted from that table, with D and trimming inferred from the DNA. This table holds about 85,000 clones, more than 85% found once. This sample was taken from a study of blood T cell repertoires in COVID-19. Across the whole study: Samples came from the United States, Italy and Spain, spanning acute and convalescent COVID-19. The analysed material was cDNA or gDNA that came from T cells, B-cell-depleted T cells, or PBMCs.

The sequence was collected from a human donor with active COVID-19. The donor label of this sample is uncertain. The specimen was peripheral blood.

The CDR3 reads CASSVGEEQYF. The CDR3, as DNA: TGTGCCAGCTCAGTCGGGGAAGAGCAGTACTTC. The V and J genes are TRBV18 and TRBJ2-7; the D gene is possibly TRBD2 (5 bases). The germline V and J ends were trimmed by 5 bases and 7 bases, with 9 bases remaining between them. The CDR3 is 11 amino acids. The V gene's germline CDR1 is KGHSH and CDR2 LQKENI.